The clone carrying this T cell receptor beta chain was seen once. Its antigen is unidentified. The data derive from a study of cytomegalovirus exposure and HLA in healthy donors. The wider study: Counted in an early data release were 65 million to 100 million unique TCRs from HLA-typed donors. Of 398 genotyped donors, 70% to 85% clustered with self-reported Caucasian donors.

CDR3 size: 14 residues. V shed 2 bases, J shed 3 bases, and the junction held 3 bases outside the gene matches. Germline V CDR1 and CDR2: SEHNR, FQNEAQ (reference sequence). Study-wide results and limits: Across donors, presence/absence analyses took sequencing depth to be roughly uniform. Trimming of TCR beta V- and J-genes showed a link, identified in a later analysis, to a missense DCLRE1C variant.

Primers for the PCR totalled 60 Vbeta and 13 Jbeta. TCRdb's copy holds only in-frame clones and misses some; the assay was immunoSEQ multiplex PCR. Seen here are 100,000 or so clones, about four fifths observed once, and the top ten hold under 8.5%. The sequencing sample was made of PBMCs. This clonotype was obtained from a man younger than 40 in good health and CMV-seronegative. This chain links TRBV7-9 with TRBJ1-1, with 7 bases identical to TRBD1. Here the CDR3 reads CASSLRQGDTEAFF. In nucleotides, the CDR3 is TGTGCCAGCAGCTTAAGGCAGGGGGACACTGAAGCTTTCTTT.